This TCR beta chain was profiled in a study of blood T cell repertoires in COVID-19. Study as a whole: The analysed material was cDNA or gDNA that came from T cells, B-cell-depleted T cells, or PBMCs.

The V end was cut by 6 bases, the J end by 5 bases, with 13 bases between. This CDR3 region has 14 residues. CDR1 and CDR2 (germline): MNHEY, SMNVEV (reference sequence). Participant age was about 18 to 95 years, and participants resided in approximately 25 US areas. In Cohort 3, a recovered donor had either two negative PCRs, clearance, or symptom resolution. Only in-frame clones appear in the TCRdb table, and some are missing; sequencing was by immunoSEQ multiplex PCR. The top ten hold about 11% of the sample, which has 130,000 to 150,000 clones, 87% seen once. This clonotype was obtained from a man aged 55 to 70 who had recovered from COVID-19. This chain uses TRBV27 with TRBJ1-4; D unresolved. Material: PBMCs or T cells enriched from blood (not recorded which). In DNA, the CDR3 is TGTGCCAGCAGCTTCGGGAGGGAGAATGAAAAACTGTTTTTT. Translation: CASSFGRENEKLFF. The complete variable domain, with remaining parts taken from reference TRBV27 and TRBJ1-4, reads EAQVTQNPRYLITVTGKKLTVTCSQNMNHEYMSWYRQDPGLGLRQIYYSMNVEVTDKGDVPEGYKVSRKEKRNFPLILESPSPNQTSLYFCASSFGRENEKLFFGSGTQLSVL.